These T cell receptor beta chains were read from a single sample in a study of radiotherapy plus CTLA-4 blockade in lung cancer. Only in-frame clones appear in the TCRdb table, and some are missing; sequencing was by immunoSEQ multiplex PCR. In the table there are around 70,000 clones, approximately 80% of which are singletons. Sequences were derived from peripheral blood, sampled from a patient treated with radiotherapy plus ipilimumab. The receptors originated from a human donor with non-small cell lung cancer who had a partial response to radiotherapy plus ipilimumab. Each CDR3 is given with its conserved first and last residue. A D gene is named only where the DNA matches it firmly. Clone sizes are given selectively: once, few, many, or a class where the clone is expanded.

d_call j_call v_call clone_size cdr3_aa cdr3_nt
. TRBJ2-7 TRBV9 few CASSPSYEQYF TGTGCCAGCAGCCCGAGCTACGAGCAGTACTTC
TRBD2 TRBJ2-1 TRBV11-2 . CASSVSSGSYNEQFF TGTGCCAGCAGCGTTTCTAGCGGGTCCTACAATGAGCAGTTCTTC
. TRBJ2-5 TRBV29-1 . CSVEDDRQETQYF TGCAGCGTTGAGGATGACAGGCAAGAGACCCAGTACTTC
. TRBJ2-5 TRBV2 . CASSVGKLGETQYF TGTGCCAGCAGTGTCGGGAAGTTAGGAGAGACCCAGTACTTC
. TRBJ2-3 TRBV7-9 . CASSPITDTQYF TGTGCCAGCAGCCCAATCACAGATACGCAGTATTTT
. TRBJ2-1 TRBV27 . CASTLGLAPGPYNEQFF TGTGCCAGCACCTTGGGACTCGCCCCGGGGCCCTACAATGAGCAGTTCTTC
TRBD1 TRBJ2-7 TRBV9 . CASSPAGQGSDEQYF TGTGCCAGCAGCCCCGCGGGACAGGGTTCCGACGAGCAGTACTTC
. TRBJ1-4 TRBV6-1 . CASSERDTYNEKLFF TGTGCCAGCAGTGAACGGGACACCTATAATGAAAAACTGTTTTTT
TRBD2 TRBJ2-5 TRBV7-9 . CASSLGSGGETQYF TGTGCCAGCAGCTTAGGGTCCGGGGGGGAGACCCAGTACTTC
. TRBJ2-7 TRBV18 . CASSPRGSYEQYF TGTGCCAGCTCACCCAGGGGCTCCTACGAGCAGTACTTC
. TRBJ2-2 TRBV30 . CTWSVQAGPGELFF TGTACCTGGAGTGTACAGGCGGGACCCGGGGAGCTGTTTTTT
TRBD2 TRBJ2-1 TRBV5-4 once CACHLGGSNEQFF TGTGCCTGCCACTTAGGCGGGAGCAATGAGCAGTTCTTC
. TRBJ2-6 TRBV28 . CASSLEDGYSGANVLTF TGTGCCAGCAGTTTGGAGGACGGCTACTCTGGGGCCAACGTCCTGACTTTC